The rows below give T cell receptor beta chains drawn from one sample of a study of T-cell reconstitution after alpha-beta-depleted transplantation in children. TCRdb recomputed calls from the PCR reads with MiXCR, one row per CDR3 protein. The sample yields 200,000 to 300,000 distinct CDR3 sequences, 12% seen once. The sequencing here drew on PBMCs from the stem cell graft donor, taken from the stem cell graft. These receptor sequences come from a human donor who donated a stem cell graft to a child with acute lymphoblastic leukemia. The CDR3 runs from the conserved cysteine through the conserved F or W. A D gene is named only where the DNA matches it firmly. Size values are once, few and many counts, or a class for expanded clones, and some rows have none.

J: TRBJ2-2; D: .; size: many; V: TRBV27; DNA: TGTGCCAGCAGTTTATTTAAGTTGGCAAACACCGGGGAGCTGTTTTTT; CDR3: CASSLFKLANTGELFF
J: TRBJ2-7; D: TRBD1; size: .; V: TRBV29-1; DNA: TGCAGCGCTGGGGACAGAAGCTACGAGCAGTACTTC; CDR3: CSAGDRSYEQYF
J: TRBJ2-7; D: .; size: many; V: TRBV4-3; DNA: TGCGCCAGCAGCCAAGCAGTACTAGATTCCTACGAGCAGTACTTC; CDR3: CASSQAVLDSYEQYF
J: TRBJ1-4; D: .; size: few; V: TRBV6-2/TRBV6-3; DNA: TGTGCCAGCAGTTACTCGAGAGCAGGACATCGGGACGAAAAACTGTTTTTT; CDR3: CASSYSRAGHRDEKLFF
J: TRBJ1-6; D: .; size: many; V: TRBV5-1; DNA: TGCGCCAGCAGCTTGGGGACGGCCCTCCACTTT; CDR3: CASSLGTALHF
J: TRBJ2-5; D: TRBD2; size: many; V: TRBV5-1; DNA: TGCGCCAGCAGCTTGGGGGAGCCGGGAGGGCCGATGGAGACCCAGTACTTC; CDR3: CASSLGEPGGPMETQYF
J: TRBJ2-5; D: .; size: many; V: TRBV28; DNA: TGTGCCAGCAGTTTATCCAATGGGCTGGGGAGTATAACGGAGACCCAGTACTTC; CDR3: CASSLSNGLGSITETQYF
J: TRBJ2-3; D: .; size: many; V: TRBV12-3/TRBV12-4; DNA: TGTGCCAGCAGACCCACAGGGAATACGCAGTATTTT; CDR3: CASRPTGNTQYF
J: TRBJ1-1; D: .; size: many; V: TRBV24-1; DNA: TGTGCCACCAGTGATTTGCGGTATCAGACTGAAGCTTTCTTT; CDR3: CATSDLRYQTEAFF
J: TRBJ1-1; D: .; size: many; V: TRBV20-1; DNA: TGCAGTGCCTCAAAGGGCAGGGCGGGTGAAGCTTTCTTT; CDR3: CSASKGRAGEAFF
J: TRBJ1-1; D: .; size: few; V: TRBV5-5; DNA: TGTGCCAGCAGCTTGCATCAGGGGTCAAACACTGAAGCTTTCTTT; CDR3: CASSLHQGSNTEAFF
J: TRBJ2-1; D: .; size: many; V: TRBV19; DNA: TGTGCCAGTAGTTCAGCCGGGAATTCCTACAATGAGCAGTTCTTC; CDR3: CASSSAGNSYNEQFF
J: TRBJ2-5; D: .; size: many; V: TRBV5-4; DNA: TGTGCCAGCAGCCCCCCGGGTTTCCAAGAGACCCAGTACTTC; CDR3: CASSPPGFQETQYF
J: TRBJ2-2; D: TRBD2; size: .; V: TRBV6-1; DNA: TGTGCCAGCAGTCCAGCGGGAGGGAACACCGGGGAGCTGTTTTTT; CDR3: CASSPAGGNTGELFF
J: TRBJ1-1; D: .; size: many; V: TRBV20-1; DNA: TGCAGTGCCGCTCTACAGGGTAGGAGTGAAGCTTTCTTT; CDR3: CSAALQGRSEAFF
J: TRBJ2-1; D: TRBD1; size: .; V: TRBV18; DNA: TGTGCCAGCTCCCCTACTGCAGGGGGTAGGGGCAATGAGCAGTTCTTC; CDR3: CASSPTAGGRGNEQFF
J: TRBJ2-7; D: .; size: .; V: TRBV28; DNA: TGTGCCAGCAGTTTTCCCGAGGGGCAGGGGAAAACCTACGAGCAGTACTTC; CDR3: CASSFPEGQGKTYEQYF
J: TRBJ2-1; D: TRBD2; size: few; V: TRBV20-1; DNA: TGCAGTGTCATGACACGGGGGGAGGGATACAATGAGCAGTTCTTC; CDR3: CSVMTRGEGYNEQFF
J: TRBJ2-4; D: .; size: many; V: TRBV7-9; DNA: TGTGCCAGCAGCTCCCTAGGGGGAAAAAACATTCAGTACTTC; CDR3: CASSSLGGKNIQYF
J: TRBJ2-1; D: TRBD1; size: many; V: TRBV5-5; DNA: TGTGCCAGCAGTTGGGGACAGATTACGGGCAATGAGCAGTTCTTC; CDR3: CASSWGQITGNEQFF
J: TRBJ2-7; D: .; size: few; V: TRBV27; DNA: TGTGCCAGCAGCCGCCTGCGGTCCTTTCCCTACGAGCAGTACTTC; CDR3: CASSRLRSFPYEQYF
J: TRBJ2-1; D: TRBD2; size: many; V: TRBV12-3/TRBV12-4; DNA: TGTGCCAGCAGCCGACTAGCTCTCAATGAGCAGTTCTTC; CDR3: CASSRLALNEQFF
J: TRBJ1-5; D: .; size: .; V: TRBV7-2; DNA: TGTGCCAGCAGCCTCGGGTATGGCAATCAGCCCCAGCATTTT; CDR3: CASSLGYGNQPQHF
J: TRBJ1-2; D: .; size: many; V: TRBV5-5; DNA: TGTGCCAGCAGCCTGGAAGGAATCGGCTACACCTTC; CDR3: CASSLEGIGYTF
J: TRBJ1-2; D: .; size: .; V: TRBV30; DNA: TGTGCCTGGAGCCTAACAGTCTATGGCTACACCTTC; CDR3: CAWSLTVYGYTF
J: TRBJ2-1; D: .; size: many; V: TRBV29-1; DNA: TGCAGCGTTGAACTTTTCGGGGGAACCTACAATGAGCAGTTCTTC; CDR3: CSVELFGGTYNEQFF
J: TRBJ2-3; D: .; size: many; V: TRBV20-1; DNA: TGCAGTGCTAGCCATAGCGTGGGCACAGATACGCAGTATTTT; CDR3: CSASHSVGTDTQYF